The following is a TCR beta chain sequence with its context. The antigen remains unidentified. The data were obtained in a study of tumor and adjacent non-tumor tissue in lung cancer. The CDR3 covers 14 residues. The germline gives CDR1 MNHEY, CDR2 SVGEGT. Trimming cost V 2 bases and J 4 bases, with 12 bases left between them. A modified ARM-PCR protocol with three rounds of nested PCR amplified TCRbeta. Via MiXCR, TCRdb re-called the multiplex PCR reads, giving one row per CDR3 protein. The profile shows roughly 67,000 distinct CDR3 sequences, roughly three fifths of them singletons. The template was RNA from unsorted bulk tissue. Study findings and constraints: Higher tumor TCR diversity was associated with shorter survival. Tumor repertoires had a smaller top 100 clone share than normal lung.

The sequence came from a man aged 45-65 years with non-small cell lung cancer. The sample taken for sequencing was lung tumor tissue. The chain combines TRBV6-2 or TRBV6-3 with TRBJ2-7; no clear D. The CDR3 nucleotides are TGTGCCAGCAGTTACCCACCCGACACATACGAGCAGTACTTC. Its protein is CASSYPPDTYEQYF.